This T cell receptor (beta chain) comes out of a study of control samples from healthy donors and cancer patients. V lost 0 bases to trimming and J lost 7 bases, with 14 bases between them. CDR1 and CDR2 (germline): SGHRS, YFSETQ. The CDR3 length is 15 residues. Profiled with immunoSEQ multiplex PCR; TCRdb holds only in-frame clones, not every one. This sample has roughly 170,000 clones; about 91% occur once, and the top ten carry nearly 5%. This clonotype was sampled from a woman aged 25 to 39 in good health. Material for sequencing was blood. The rearrangement uses TRBV5-1 and TRBJ2-1; D possibly matches TRBD1 or TRBD2 (5 bases each). The CDR3 region has the DNA TGCGCCAGCAGCTTGGGCCAGGGAGAGTGGAATGAGCAGTTCTTC. The encoded protein is CASSLGQGEWNEQFF.